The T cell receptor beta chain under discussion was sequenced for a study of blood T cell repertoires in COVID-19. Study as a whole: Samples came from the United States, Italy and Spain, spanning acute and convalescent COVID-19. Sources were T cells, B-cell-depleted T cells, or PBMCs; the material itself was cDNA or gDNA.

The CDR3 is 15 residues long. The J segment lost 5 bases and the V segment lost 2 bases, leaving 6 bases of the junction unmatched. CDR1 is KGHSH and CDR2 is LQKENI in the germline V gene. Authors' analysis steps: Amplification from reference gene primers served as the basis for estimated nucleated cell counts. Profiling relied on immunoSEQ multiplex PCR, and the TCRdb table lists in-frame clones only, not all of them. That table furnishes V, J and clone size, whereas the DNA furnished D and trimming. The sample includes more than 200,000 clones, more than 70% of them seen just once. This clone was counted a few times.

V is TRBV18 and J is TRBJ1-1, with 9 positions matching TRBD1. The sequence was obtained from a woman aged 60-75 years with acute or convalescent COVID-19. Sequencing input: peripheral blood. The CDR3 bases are TGTGCCAGCTCACCATACAGGGGGCGGCAGACTGAAGCTTTCTTT. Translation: CASSPYRGRQTEAFF.